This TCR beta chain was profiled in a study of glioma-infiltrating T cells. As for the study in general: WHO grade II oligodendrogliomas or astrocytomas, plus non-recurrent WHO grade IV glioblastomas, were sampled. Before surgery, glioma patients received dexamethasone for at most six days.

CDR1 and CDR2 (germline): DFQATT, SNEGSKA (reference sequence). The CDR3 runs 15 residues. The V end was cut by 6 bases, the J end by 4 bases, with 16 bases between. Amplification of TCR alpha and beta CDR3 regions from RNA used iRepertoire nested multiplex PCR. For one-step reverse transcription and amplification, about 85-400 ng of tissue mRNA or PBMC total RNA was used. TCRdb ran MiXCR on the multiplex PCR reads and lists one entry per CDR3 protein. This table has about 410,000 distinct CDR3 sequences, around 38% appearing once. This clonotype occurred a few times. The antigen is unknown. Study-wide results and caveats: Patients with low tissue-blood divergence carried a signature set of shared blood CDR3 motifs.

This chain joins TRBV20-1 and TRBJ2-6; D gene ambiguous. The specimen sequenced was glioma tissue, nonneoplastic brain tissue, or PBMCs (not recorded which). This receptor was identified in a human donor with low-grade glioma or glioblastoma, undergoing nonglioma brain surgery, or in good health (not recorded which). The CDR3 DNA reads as TGCAGTGCCCCCCTCCCCGATGCCGGGGCCAACGTCCTGACTTTC. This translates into CSAPLPDAGANVLTF.